Presented here are 10 T cell receptor beta chains from one specimen sequenced in a study of long-term antiretroviral therapy in people with HIV (dated by TCRdb to 2021 to 2024). The immunoSEQ hsTCRB v3.0 assay was used at survey level resolution to sequence the TRB variable region. What TCRdb holds here is the immuneACCESS table cut down to in-frame rearrangements. Part of the clones is not present; checked against another copy, under half of the missing clones reflect an unresolved V gene, and the others are unexplained. The sample table holds under 20,000 clones, of which 60% to 85% were seen once. Roughly 15% of the sample is held by the ten biggest clonotypes. Sample: unsorted PBMCs, taken roughly 2.1 years before starting antiretroviral therapy. The receptors come from a man under 40 with HIV.

V usage is TRBV20-1 and J usage is TRBJ1-1; tentatively, D is TRBD1 (5 bases). The CDR3 length is 10 residues. Germline CDR1 DFQATT, CDR2 SNEGSKA (reference sequence). V gave up 8 bases and J gave up 8 bases, with 12 bases separating them. CDR3 nucleotides: TGCAGTCCCCAGGGCAGAGAAGCTTTCTTT. Translated: CSPQGREAFF.

The rearrangement joins TRBV7-9 to TRBJ1-5; no clear D. The CDR3 length is 14 residues. Trimming shortened V by 3 bases and J by 5 bases, and 11 bases separated the two germline ends. Germline values: CDR1 SEHNR, CDR2 FQNEAQ (reference sequence). The chain's CDR3 is CASSFTPGDQPQHF. The CDR3 DNA follows: TGTGCCAGCAGCTTTACCCCAGGAGATCAGCCCCAGCATTTT.

For the CDR3, the DNA is TGTGCCAGCAGGGACTCGGAACCCTACGAGCAGTACTTC. Amino acids: CASRDSEPYEQYF. This chain uses TRBV2 with TRBJ2-7; a weak D match, TRBD2 (5 bases). This CDR3 contains 13 residues. Trimming shortened V by 6 bases and J by 2 bases, and 11 bases separated the two germline ends. CDR1 is SNHLY and CDR2 is FYNNEI in the germline V gene.

The chain joins TRBV5-6 to TRBJ2-3; D not certain. Germline V gene lookup returns CDR1 SGHDT and CDR2 YYEEEE. Trimming pared 1 base from V and 3 bases from J, leaving 18 bases between. This CDR3 is 17 amino acids long. The CDR3 sequence is CASSLTLDPASTDTQYF. In DNA, the CDR3 is TGTGCCAGCAGCTTGACCTTGGACCCGGCAAGTACAGATACGCAGTATTTT. Drawing the rest from reference TRBV5-6 and TRBJ2-3, the complete variable domain is DAGVTQSPTHLIKTRGQQVTLRCSPKSGHDTVSWYQQALGQGPQFIFQYYEEEERQRGNFPDRFSGHQFPNYSSELNVNALLLGDSALYLCASSLTLDPASTDTQYFGPGTRLTVL.

This chain joins TRBV25-1 and TRBJ1-1, with D unclear. This CDR3 has 11 residues. CDR1 and CDR2 from the germline V gene are MGHDK and SYGVNS. Between the trimmed V and J ends, which lost 5 bases and 3 bases, there was a span of 4 bases. DNA for the CDR3: TGTGCCAGCAGTTCCCACACTGAAGCTTTCTTT. Protein sequence: CASSSHTEAFF.

The rearrangement joins TRBV2 to TRBJ2-5, with TRBD1 matching 7 bases. From germline, CDR1 is SNHLY and CDR2 FYNNEI. The CDR3 runs 14 residues. Losses at the gene ends were 7 bases for V and 3 bases for J; bases not matched to a gene: 8. CDR3: CASTGYTGEETQYF. The CDR3 DNA reads as TGTGCCAGCACGGGATATACAGGGGAAGAGACCCAGTACTTC.

The chain links TRBV7-6 to TRBJ2-5; tentative D call: TRBD2 (6 bases). Germline values: CDR1 SGHVS, CDR2 FNYEAQ. V was trimmed by 0 bases and J by 5 bases, leaving 10 bases between them. This CDR3 comprises 14 residues. The CDR3 region has the DNA TGTGCCAGCAGCTTAGCGGCTGGGGGGGAGACCCAGTACTTC. Its translation is CASSLAAGGETQYF.

V and J are TRBV13 and TRBJ2-3; the D gene could be TRBD1 or TRBD2 (5 bases each). With 1 base removed from V and 3 bases from J, the gap between germline ends came to 11 bases. CDR1 and CDR2 from the germline V gene are PRHDT and FYEKMQ (reference sequence). There are 15 residues in the CDR3. The CDR3 region is CASSLAGSKTDTQYF. The CDR3 nucleotides are TGTGCCAGCAGCTTAGCAGGGAGTAAAACAGATACGCAGTATTTT. The full variable domain, completed using reference TRBV13 and TRBJ2-3, is AAGVIQSPRHLIKEKRETATLKCYPIPRHDTVYWYQQGPGQDPQFLISFYEKMQSDKGSIPDRFSAQQFSDYHSELNMSSLELGDSALYFCASSLAGSKTDTQYFGPGTRLTVL.

Only one count was recorded for this clone. The chain employs TRBV6-5 and TRBJ2-1; tentative D call: TRBD2 (6 bases). This CDR3 has 15 amino acids. V was clipped by 0 bases and J by 6 bases, with 12 bases between them. Germline CDR1 reads MNHEY; CDR2 reads SVGAGI. The CDR3 reads CASSYSTGASNEQFF. The CDR3 nucleotides read TGTGCCAGCAGTTACTCGACGGGAGCTTCCAATGAGCAGTTCTTC.

V gene TRBV25-1 combines with J gene TRBJ1-4, with D possibly matching TRBD1 (6 bases). Germline CDR1 is MGHDK and CDR2 is SYGVNS. The ends were cut back, 2 bases at V and 11 bases at J, with 15 bases in the middle. This CDR3 has 14 amino acids. The CDR3 reads CASSEGGTLGKLFF. The CDR3 DNA follows: TGTGCCAGCAGTGAAGGCGGGACACTAGGGAAACTGTTTTTT.